This TCR beta chain was retrieved from a study of blood T cell repertoires in COVID-19. Overall study context: Material from acute and convalescent COVID-19 was sourced from the United States, Italy and Spain. PBMCs, B-cell-depleted T cells, or T cells were the source of the cDNA or gDNA that made up the material.

In germline, CDR1 is MDHEN, CDR2 SYDVKM. Trimming removed 6 bases from V and 5 bases from J; junction bases left unmatched: 7. This CDR3 region has 15 residues. As processed by the authors: Amplification with reference gene primers provided the estimates of nucleated cell counts. TCRdb keeps only in-frame clones here, not all; method: immunoSEQ multiplex PCR. The DNA gave D and trimming, while V, J and clone size come from that table. The data contain about 270,000 clones, approximately 81% of them singletons. The V and J genes are TRBV28 and TRBJ2-1, with 10 bases matching TRBD2. The TCR sequence derives from a woman under 30 with acute or convalescent COVID-19. The sample comprised peripheral blood. Written as DNA, the CDR3 is TGTGCCAGCAGGGGAACTAGCGGGGTAGACAATGAGCAGTTCTTC. Protein product: CASRGTSGVDNEQFF.